The sequence of this T cell receptor (beta chain) was determined in a study of T cells in Graves' hyperthyroidism and ophthalmopathy. General study findings and limits: Blood also carried most thyroid clonotypes expanded above 0.001. A model using 13 V-J features told ophthalmopathy apart from stable hyperthyroidism.

This CDR3 region has 15 residues. TCR beta CDR3 region amplification was performed from RNA transcripts. The HTBI primer set drove a first-round RT-PCR of the TCR CDR3. TCRdb passed the multiplex PCR reads through MiXCR, listing each CDR3 protein once. The sample has roughly 700,000 distinct CDR3 sequences, about 35% seen once; the top ten hold approximately 31%. As for this clonotype: Its antigen is not identified. A much larger clone is a single base away; this may be a read error.

Stability of Graves' hyperthyroidism was defined as absent ophthalmopathy progression within 18 months. Fresh peripheral blood, approximately 10 ml, was the source of the PBMCs. The rearrangement joins TRBV12-3 or TRBV12-4 to TRBJ2-7; D unresolved. The source is a woman in her thirties or forties with Graves' hyperthyroidism. Material for sequencing was blood. CDR3 region: CASSRHPGKVYGQYF. The CDR3 DNA reads TGTGCCAGCAGCCGACACCCTGGGAAGGTCTACGGGCAGTACTTC.